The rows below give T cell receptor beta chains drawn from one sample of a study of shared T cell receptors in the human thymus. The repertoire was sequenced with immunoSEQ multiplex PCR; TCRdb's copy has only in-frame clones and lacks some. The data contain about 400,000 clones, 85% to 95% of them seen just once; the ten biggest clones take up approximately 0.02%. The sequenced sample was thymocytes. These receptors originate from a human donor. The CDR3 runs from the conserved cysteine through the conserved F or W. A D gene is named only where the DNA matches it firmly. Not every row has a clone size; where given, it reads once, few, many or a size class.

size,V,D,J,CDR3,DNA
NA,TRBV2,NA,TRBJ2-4,CASNRDLAKNIQYF,TGTGCCAGCAATCGAGATTTAGCCAAAAACATTCAGTACTTC
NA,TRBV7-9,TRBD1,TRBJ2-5,CASSSDDRGHQETQYF,TGTGCCAGCAGCTCGGACGACAGGGGGCACCAAGAGACCCAGTACTTC
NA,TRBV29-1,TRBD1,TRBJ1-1,CSVVRQGAGAFF,TGCAGCGTTGTTAGGCAGGGGGCAGGAGCTTTCTTT
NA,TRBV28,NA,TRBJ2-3,CASAGVAWTQYF,TGTGCCAGCGCGGGTGTGGCTTGGACGCAGTATTTT
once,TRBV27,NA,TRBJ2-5,CASSREPGDQETQYF,TGTGCCAGCAGTCGGGAACCGGGTGACCAAGAGACCCAGTACTTC
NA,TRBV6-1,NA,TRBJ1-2,CASSQPMRYYGYTF,TGTGCCAGCAGTCAACCCATGAGGTATTATGGCTACACCTTC
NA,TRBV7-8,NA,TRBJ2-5,CASSRGQGRTVGETQYF,TGTGCCAGCAGCCGTGGGCAAGGCCGCACGGTGGGGGAGACCCAGTACTTC
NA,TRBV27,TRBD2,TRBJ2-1,CASTLIAGVGNEQFF,TGTGCCAGCACCCTCATAGCGGGAGTAGGGAATGAGCAGTTCTTC
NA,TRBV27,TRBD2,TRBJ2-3,CASSPLPSGRVFSTDTQYF,TGTGCCAGCAGTCCCCTCCCTAGCGGGAGGGTATTTAGCACAGATACGCAGTATTTT
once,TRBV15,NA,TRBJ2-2,CATSSISGRWTSHTGELFF,TGTGCCACCAGCAGTATCTCGGGCCGCTGGACTTCCCACACCGGGGAGCTGTTTTTT
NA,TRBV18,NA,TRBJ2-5,CASSSLDRADFQETQYF,TGTGCCAGCTCATCGCTAGATAGGGCAGATTTCCAAGAGACCCAGTACTTC
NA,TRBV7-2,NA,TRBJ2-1,CASSLVPLTIPYNEQFF,TGTGCCAGCAGCTTAGTCCCTTTGACCATCCCCTACAATGAGCAGTTCTTC
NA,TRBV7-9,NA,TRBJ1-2,CASSHLPSQHAGYTF,TGTGCCAGCAGCCACCTTCCCTCACAACATGCTGGCTACACCTTC
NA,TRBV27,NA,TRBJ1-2,CASGLLSSPDGYTF,TGTGCCAGCGGTCTTCTTAGCAGTCCGGATGGCTACACCTTC
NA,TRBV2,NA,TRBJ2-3,CASSGSRPFTDTQYF,TGTGCCAGCAGTGGAAGTAGGCCGTTCACAGATACGCAGTATTTT